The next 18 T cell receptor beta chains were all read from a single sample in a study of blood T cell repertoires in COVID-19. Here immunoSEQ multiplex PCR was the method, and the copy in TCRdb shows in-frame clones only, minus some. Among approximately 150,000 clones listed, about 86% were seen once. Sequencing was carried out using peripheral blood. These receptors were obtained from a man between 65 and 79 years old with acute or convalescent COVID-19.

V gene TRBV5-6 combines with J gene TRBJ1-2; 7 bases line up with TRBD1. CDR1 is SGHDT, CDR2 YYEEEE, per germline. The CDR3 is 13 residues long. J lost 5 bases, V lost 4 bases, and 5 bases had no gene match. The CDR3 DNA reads TGTGCCAGCAGCCAAGACAGGGTTTATGGCTACACCTTC. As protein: CASSQDRVYGYTF.

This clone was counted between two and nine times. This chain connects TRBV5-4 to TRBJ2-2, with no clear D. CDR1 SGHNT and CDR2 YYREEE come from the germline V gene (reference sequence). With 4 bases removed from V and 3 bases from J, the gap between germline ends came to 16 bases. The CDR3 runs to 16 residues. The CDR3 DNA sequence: TGTGCCAGCAGCACCGACATGAAGAAAGACACCGGGGAGCTGTTTTTT. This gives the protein CASSTDMKKDTGELFF.

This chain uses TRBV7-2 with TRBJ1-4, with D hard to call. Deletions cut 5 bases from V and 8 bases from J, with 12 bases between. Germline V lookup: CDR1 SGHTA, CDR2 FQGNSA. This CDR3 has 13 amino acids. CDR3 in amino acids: CASSGRLNEKLFF. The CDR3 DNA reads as TGTGCCAGCAGCGGCCGACTCAACGAAAAACTGTTTTTT.

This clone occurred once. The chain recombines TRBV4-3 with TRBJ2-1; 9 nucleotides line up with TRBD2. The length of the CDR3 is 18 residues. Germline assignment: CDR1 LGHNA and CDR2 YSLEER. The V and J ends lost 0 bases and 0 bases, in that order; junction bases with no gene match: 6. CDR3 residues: CASSQDPLAGSSYNEQFF. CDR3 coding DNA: TGCGCCAGCAGCCAAGATCCCCTAGCGGGGAGCTCCTACAATGAGCAGTTCTTC.

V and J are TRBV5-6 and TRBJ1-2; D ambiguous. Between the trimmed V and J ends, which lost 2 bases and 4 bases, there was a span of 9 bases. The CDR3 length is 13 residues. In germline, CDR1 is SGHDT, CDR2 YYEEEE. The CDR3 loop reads CASSFGPSYGYTF. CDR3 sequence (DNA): TGTGCCAGCAGCTTTGGGCCCAGCTATGGCTACACCTTC.

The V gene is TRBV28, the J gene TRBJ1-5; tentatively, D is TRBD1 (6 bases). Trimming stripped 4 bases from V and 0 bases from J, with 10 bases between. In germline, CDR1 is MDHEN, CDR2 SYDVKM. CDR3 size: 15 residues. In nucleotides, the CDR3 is TGTGCCAGCAGTTGGGACACCTATAGCAATCAGCCCCAGCATTTT. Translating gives CASSWDTYSNQPQHF.

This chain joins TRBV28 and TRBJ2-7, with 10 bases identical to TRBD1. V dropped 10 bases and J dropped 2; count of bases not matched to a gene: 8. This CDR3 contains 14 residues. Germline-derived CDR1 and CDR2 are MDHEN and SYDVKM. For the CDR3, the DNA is TGTGCCACCGGCACCGGGACAGGGGCCTACGAGCAGTACTTC. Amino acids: CATGTGTGAYEQYF.

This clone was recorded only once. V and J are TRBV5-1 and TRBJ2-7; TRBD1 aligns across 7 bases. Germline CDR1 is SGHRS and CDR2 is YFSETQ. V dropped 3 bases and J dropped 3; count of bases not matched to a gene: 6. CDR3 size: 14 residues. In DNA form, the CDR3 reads TGCGCCAGCAGCTCACAGGGGAGAGGCTACGAGCAGTACTTC. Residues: CASSSQGRGYEQYF.

The CDR3 region is CASRLGTWLYF. In DNA, the CDR3 is TGTGCCAGCAGACTTGGGACTTGGCTGTACTTC. V and J are TRBV3-1 (or the pseudogene TRBV3-2) and TRBJ2-7; a weak D match, TRBD2 (6 bases). Trimming left V 6 bases short and J 12 bases short, with 15 bases between. From germline, CDR1 is LGHDT and CDR2 YNNKEL (reference sequence). The CDR3 totals 11 residues.

CDR3 in amino acids: CASSQVGQGARQPQHF. CDR3 DNA: TGTGCCAGCAGCCAAGTGGGACAGGGGGCAAGACAGCCCCAGCATTTT. The chain couples TRBV4-2 to TRBJ1-5; 12 bases align to TRBD1. Per germline, CDR1 LGHNA and CDR2 YNFKEQ. The ends lost 1 base at V and 7 bases at J; junction bases unmatched: 5. There are 16 residues in the CDR3.

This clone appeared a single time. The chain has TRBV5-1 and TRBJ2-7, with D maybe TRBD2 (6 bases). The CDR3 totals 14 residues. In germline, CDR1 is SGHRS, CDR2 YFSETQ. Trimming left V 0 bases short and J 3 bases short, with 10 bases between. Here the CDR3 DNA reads TGCGCCAGCAGCTTGGCGGGAGCGGACTACGAGCAGTACTTC. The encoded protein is CASSLAGADYEQYF.

CDR3 protein: CASRSGLTDTQYF. The CDR3 nucleotides read TGTGCCAGCAGGAGCGGTCTCACAGATACGCAGTATTTT. This chain uses TRBV2 with TRBJ2-3, with TRBD2 as a possible D gene (5 bases). Between the trimmed V and J ends, which lost 6 bases and 2 bases, there was a span of 9 bases. Germline CDR1 reads SNHLY; CDR2 reads FYNNEI. This CDR3 comprises 13 residues.

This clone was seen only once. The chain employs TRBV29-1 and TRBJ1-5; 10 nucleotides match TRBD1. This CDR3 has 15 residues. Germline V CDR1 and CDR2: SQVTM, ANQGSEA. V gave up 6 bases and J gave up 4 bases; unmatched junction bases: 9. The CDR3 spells CSVRQGAQPNQPQHF. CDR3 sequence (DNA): TGCAGCGTACGACAGGGGGCTCAACCTAATCAGCCCCAGCATTTT. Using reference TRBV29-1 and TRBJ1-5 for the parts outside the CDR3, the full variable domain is SAVISQKPSRDICQRGTSLTIQCQVDSQVTMMFWYRQQPGQSLTLIATANQGSEATYESGFVIDKFPISRPNLTFSTLTVSNMSPEDSSIYLCSVRQGAQPNQPQHFGDGTRLSIL.

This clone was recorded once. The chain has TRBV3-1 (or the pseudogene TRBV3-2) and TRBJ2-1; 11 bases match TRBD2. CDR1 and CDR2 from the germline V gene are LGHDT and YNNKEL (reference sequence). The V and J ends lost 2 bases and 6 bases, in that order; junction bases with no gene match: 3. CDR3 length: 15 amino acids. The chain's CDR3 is CASSQTTSGTNEQFF. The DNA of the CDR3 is TGTGCCAGCAGCCAAACGACTAGCGGGACCAATGAGCAGTTCTTC.

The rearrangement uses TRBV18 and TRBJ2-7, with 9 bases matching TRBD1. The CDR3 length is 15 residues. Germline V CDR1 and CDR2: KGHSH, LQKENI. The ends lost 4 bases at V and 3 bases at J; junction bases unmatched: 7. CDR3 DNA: TGTGCCAGCTCACGTGTCGCGGACAGGGGCTACGAGCAGTACTTC. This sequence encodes CASSRVADRGYEQYF.

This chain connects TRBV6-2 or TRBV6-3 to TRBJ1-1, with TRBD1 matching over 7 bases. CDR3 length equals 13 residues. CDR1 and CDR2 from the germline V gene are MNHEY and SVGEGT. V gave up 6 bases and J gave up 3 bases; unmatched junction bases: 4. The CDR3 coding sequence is TGTGCCAGCAGCTATACAGGGGACACTGAAGCTTTCTTT. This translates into CASSYTGDTEAFF.

CDR3 nucleotide sequence: TGTGCCAGCAGTCACGGACTACGGGATTACAATGAGCAGTTCTTC. Translating gives CASSHGLRDYNEQFF. V is TRBV7-2 and J is TRBJ2-1; perhaps TRBD2 as D (6 bases). V dropped 6 bases and J dropped 4 bases, with 16 bases sitting between them. This CDR3 is 15 amino acids long. The germline CDR1 and CDR2 sequences are SGHTA and FQGNSA.

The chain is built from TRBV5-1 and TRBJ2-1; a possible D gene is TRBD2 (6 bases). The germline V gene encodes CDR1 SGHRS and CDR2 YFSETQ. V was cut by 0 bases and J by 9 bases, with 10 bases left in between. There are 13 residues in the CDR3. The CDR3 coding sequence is TGCGCCAGCAGCTTGGAACTAGCAGGTGAGCAGTTCTTC. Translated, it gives CASSLELAGEQFF.